This T cell receptor (beta chain) was recorded in a study of lymphopenia after photon versus proton radiotherapy (dated by TCRdb to the late 2010s). With respect to the entire study: In patients with gastrointestinal tumors who developed high-grade lymphopenia, the study compared the immunological effects of photon radiation therapy with those of proton radiation therapy. The goal of the study was to characterize the differences between the two radiation modalities in how they affect the immune system. The approximately 20 patients in the cohort had gastrointestinal tumors, were treated with either photon or proton therapy, and subsequently developed lymphopenia.

Results the study describes overall, beyond this receptor: Proton-treated patients stayed relatively stable during treatment, while photon-treated patients lost naive T cells and TCR diversity and gained effector/memory populations. After the lymphocyte count nadir, oligoclonal expansion, especially of CD8+ Temra cells, was observed in photon-treated repertoires, and the drop in diversity was driven by this expansion. The survival association was assessed only in patients who died, and the authors presented better survival with proton therapy as a possibility rather than a demonstrated result. Among patients across the cohort who died, overall survival time showed an inverse correlation with a larger post-nadir drop in TCR diversity.

Preparation of the library involved the immunoSEQ multiplex PCR assay. Deep sequencing of rearranged TCR beta loci, alongside multiparametric flow cytometry, was used to profile T cell repertoires. TCRdb took over this immuneACCESS table, retaining in-frame rearrangements with V and J assigned. Such tables are incomplete; in checked studies, under half of the missing clones stem from an unresolved V gene, and the remainder is unexplained. The sample table records 25,000 to 40,000 clones; about 87% of these occur just once. The ten largest clonotypes hold about 14% of the sample. The cysteine opens and the phenylalanine closes a CDR3 of 16 amino acids. Here the CDR3 DNA is all that survives: 48 bases in frame from base 1. Taken from the germline V gene, the CDR1 and CDR2 loops are SGHNT and YENEEA. Germline trimming amounts to 0 bases on V and 1 base on J, with 6 as the count of junction bases outside the gene matches.

Of note for this clone: Its antigen is unknown. No base qualities exist here, and no much larger clone lies one base off it.

This TCR was sampled from a woman aged 70-85 years with pancreatic cancer. Here the sequenced sample was peripheral blood, taken from a patient treated with proton-based radiotherapy. This sequence uses TRBV11-3 and TRBJ2-7; the central 7 bases match TRBD1. The bases are TGTGCCAGCAGCTTAGAAATGACGGGACAGTCCTACGAGCAGTACTTC. Translated, it gives CASSLEMTGQSYEQYF. With the portions outside the CDR3 filled from the reference TRBV11-3 and TRBJ2-7 genes, the complete variable region becomes EAGVVQSPRYKIIEKKQPVAFWCNPISGHNTLYWYLQNLGQGPELLIRYENEEAVDDSQLPKDRFSAERLKGVDSTLKIQPAELGDSAVYLCASSLEMTGQSYEQYFGPGTRLTVT.